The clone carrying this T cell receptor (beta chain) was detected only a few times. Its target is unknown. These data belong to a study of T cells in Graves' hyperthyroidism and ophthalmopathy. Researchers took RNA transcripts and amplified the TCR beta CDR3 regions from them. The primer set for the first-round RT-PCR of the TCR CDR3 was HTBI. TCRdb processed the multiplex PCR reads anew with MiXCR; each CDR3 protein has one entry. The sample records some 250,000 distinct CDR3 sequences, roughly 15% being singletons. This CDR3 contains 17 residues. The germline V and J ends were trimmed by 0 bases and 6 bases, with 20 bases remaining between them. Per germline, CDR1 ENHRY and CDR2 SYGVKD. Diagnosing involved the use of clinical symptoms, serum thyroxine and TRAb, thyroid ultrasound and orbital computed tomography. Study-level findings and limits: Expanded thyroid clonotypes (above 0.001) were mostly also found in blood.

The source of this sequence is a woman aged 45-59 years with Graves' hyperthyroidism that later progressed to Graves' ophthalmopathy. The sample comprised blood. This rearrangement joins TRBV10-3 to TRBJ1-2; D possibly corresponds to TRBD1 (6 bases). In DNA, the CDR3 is TGTGCCATCAGTGAGTCCCGGTTTTCTAGGGGGATCGATGGCTACACCTTC. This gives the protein CAISESRFSRGIDGYTF.